This entry lists 21 T cell receptor beta chains sequenced from one sample in a study of T cell repertoires in cytomegalovirus infection. MiXCR was run by TCRdb on the reads, yielding one entry per CDR3 protein. The sample has fewer than 550,000 distinct CDR3 sequences, roughly 30% seen once; the top ten hold about 13%. The source material was PBMCs. The receptors were gathered from a human donor in good health (CMV status not recorded). Some clones in this sample may be carry-over from other donors' samples.

The chain recombines TRBV5-1 with TRBJ2-5; the D gene could be TRBD1 or TRBD2 (5 bases each). There are 13 residues in the CDR3. Germline V lookup: CDR1 SGHRS, CDR2 YFSETQ. Trimming took 2 bases from V and 5 from J, leaving 10 bases between them. The CDR3 here is CASSFDWGETQYF. The CDR3 DNA reads as TGCGCCAGCAGCTTTGACTGGGGGGAGACCCAGTACTTC.

This clonotype has a count of ten or more. The rearrangement uses TRBV5-6 and TRBJ2-7, with 10 bases matching TRBD2. The CDR3 runs to 15 residues. The junction had 6 bases not matched to a gene; V was cut back by 4 bases and J by 2 bases. Per germline, CDR1 SGHDT and CDR2 YYEEEE. The CDR3 nucleotides are TGTGCCAGCAGCGGAGGACTAGCGGAAACCTACGAGCAGTACTTC. Translating gives CASSGGLAETYEQYF.

This clonotype was picked up a small number of times. The V and J genes are TRBV15 and TRBJ1-2; D not resolved. There are 17 residues in the CDR3. V was shortened by 0 bases and J by 8 bases, with 22 bases between the two germline ends. Germline CDR1 is LNHNV and CDR2 is YYDKDF (reference sequence). The CDR3 sequence is CATSRDRAPTTPRGYTF. As DNA, the CDR3 is TGTGCCACCAGCAGAGATCGGGCCCCTACGACCCCACGCGGCTACACCTTC.

In this sample, this clonotype turned up many times. The chain is built from TRBV12-3 or TRBV12-4 and TRBJ1-3; D is perhaps TRBD1 (5 bases). V lost 3 bases and J lost 2, with 14 bases in between. The CDR3 consists of 16 residues. Here the CDR3 reads CASSFSGARTGNTIYF. The CDR3 nucleotides are TGTGCCAGCAGTTTCTCCGGGGCAAGAACTGGAAACACCATATATTTT.

The V and J genes are TRBV20-1 and TRBJ2-3; D is possibly TRBD1 or TRBD2 (5 bases each). CDR1 is DFQATT, CDR2 SNEGSKA, per germline (reference sequence). The CDR3 totals 13 residues. The CDR3 DNA follows: TGCAGCGCGAGAGGGGTCGGCACAGATACGCAGTATTTT. Encoded protein: CSARGVGTDTQYF.

This clonotype was seen a few times. V and J are TRBV7-9 and TRBJ2-4, with 12 bases that match TRBD2. This CDR3 is built from 18 residues. Losses at the gene ends were 1 base for V and 1 base for J; bases not matched to a gene: 5. Germline-derived CDR1 and CDR2 are SEHNR and FQNEAQ (reference sequence). CDR3 amino acids: CASSLDLAGGTAKNIQYF. The CDR3, as DNA: TGTGCCAGCAGCTTAGACCTAGCGGGGGGGACGGCCAAAAACATTCAGTACTTC.

This clonotype was recorded a few times. The chain is built from TRBV7-2 and TRBJ2-2, with D perhaps matching TRBD1 (6 bases). There are 15 residues in the CDR3. Germline V CDR1 and CDR2: SGHTA, FQGNSA. Trimming took 5 bases from V and 1 from J, leaving 11 bases between them. The CDR3, as DNA: TGTGCCAGCAGCCCCGTGGGACAGAACACCGGGGAGCTGTTTTTT. As protein: CASSPVGQNTGELFF. Drawing the rest from reference TRBV7-2 and TRBJ2-2, the complete variable domain is GAGVSQSPSNKVTEKGKDVELRCDPISGHTALYWYRQSLGQGLEFLIYFQGNSAPDKSGLPSDRFSAERTGGSVSTLTIQRTQQEDSAVYLCASSPVGQNTGELFFGEGSRLTVL.

The table lists this clonotype with a few counts. V gene TRBV28 combines with J gene TRBJ2-5, with 7 positions matching TRBD1. The V segment lost 5 bases and the J segment 2 bases; nucleotides outside the gene matches: 11. The germline V gene has CDR1 MDHEN and CDR2 SYDVKM. The CDR3 consists of 16 residues. The DNA of the CDR3 is TGTGCCAGCAGTCCCTCCGGGACAGCGAAACAAGAGACCCAGTACTTC. It is translated as CASSPSGTAKQETQYF. Together with reference TRBV28 and TRBJ2-5, the CDR3 gives the full variable domain: DVKVTQSSRYLVKRTGEKVFLECVQDMDHENMFWYRQDPGLGLRLIYFSYDVKMKEKGDIPEGYSVSREKKERFSLILESASTNQTSMYLCASSPSGTAKQETQYFGPGTRLLVL.

This chain connects TRBV11-2 to TRBJ1-4, with TRBD1 matching 8 bases. The V gene end was trimmed by 4 bases and the J gene end by 7 bases; junction bases not matched to a gene: 17. CDR3 length equals 18 residues. The germline gives CDR1 SGHAT, CDR2 FQNNGV. DNA of the CDR3: TGTGCCAGCAGCTCCTTGCCGCTAGGACAGGGTAATCTTGAAAAACTGTTTTTT. Amino acid sequence: CASSSLPLGQGNLEKLFF. Combining the CDR3 with reference TRBV11-2 and TRBJ1-4 gives the whole variable domain EAGVAQSPRYKIIEKRQSVAFWCNPISGHATLYWYQQILGQGPKLLIQFQNNGVVDDSQLPKDRFSAERLKGVDSTLKIQPAKLEDSAVYLCASSSLPLGQGNLEKLFFGSGTQLSVL.

J is TRBJ1-5 and V is TRBV28; D possibly corresponds to TRBD1 (5 bases). Trimming shortened V by 7 bases and J by 12 bases, and 16 bases separated the two germline ends. The CDR3 runs 12 residues. Germline V lookup: CDR1 MDHEN, CDR2 SYDVKM. In nucleotides, the CDR3 is TGTGCCAGCACCCTTCAATGGGGCATCCAGCATTTT. Protein: CASTLQWGIQHF.

To note about this clonotype: One base away lies a much larger clone, so this may be a sequencing read error. The genes are TRBV7-2 and TRBJ2-5; D uncertain. The germline V gene encodes CDR1 SGHTA and CDR2 FQGNSA. The CDR3 sequence is 15 residues long. Trimming left V 5 bases short and J 4 bases short, with 17 bases between. CDR3 sequence: CASSDPLEWRETQYF. The CDR3 region has the DNA TGTGCCAGCAGCGACCCATTGGAGTGGCGAGAGACCCAGTACTTC.

This clonotype was picked up a small number of times. The CDR3 DNA follows: TGTGCCAGCAGTTACTTGGGACAGGGGGCTGTAGATACGCAGTATTTT. This encodes CASSYLGQGAVDTQYF. The gene calls are TRBV6-5 and TRBJ2-3, with 12 positions matching TRBD1. Per germline, CDR1 MNHEY and CDR2 SVGAGI. There are 16 residues in the CDR3. Trimming at V came to 1 base and at J to 5 bases, leaving 4 bases not matched to a gene.

J is TRBJ2-7 and V is TRBV7-6; D perhaps matches TRBD1 (6 bases). Trimming left V 1 base short and J 4 bases short, with 17 bases between. The CDR3 has 16 residues. Germline V lookup: CDR1 SGHVS, CDR2 FNYEAQ. DNA for the CDR3: TGTGCCAGCAGCTTAGAGTTGGCAGGGCAGGGGTACGAGCAGTACTTC. Translating gives CASSLELAGQGYEQYF.

J is TRBJ1-1 and V is TRBV5-1, with 7 positions matching TRBD1. The CDR3 contains 14 residues. The germline V gene has CDR1 SGHRS and CDR2 YFSETQ. The V and J ends lost 6 bases and 6 bases, in that order; junction bases with no gene match: 11. DNA of the CDR3: TGCGCCAGCACCCGGGACAGTGTCAGTTCTGAAGCTTTCTTT. Its translation: CASTRDSVSSEAFF. The complete variable domain, with remaining parts taken from reference TRBV5-1 and TRBJ1-1, reads KAGVTQTPRYLIKTRGQQVTLSCSPISGHRSVSWYQQTPGQGLQFLFEYFSETQRNKGNFPGRFSGRQFSNSRSEMNVSTLELGDSALYLCASTRDSVSSEAFFGQGTRLTVV.

This clonotype was recorded a few times. V usage is TRBV2 and J usage is TRBJ1-4; D may be TRBD1 (6 bases). In germline, CDR1 is SNHLY, CDR2 FYNNEI. CDR3 length equals 13 residues. Between the trimmed V and J ends, which lost 10 bases and 7 bases, there was a span of 16 bases. The CDR3 protein is CATTMGGSEKLFF. The CDR3 region has the DNA TGTGCCACCACCATGGGGGGCAGTGAAAAACTGTTTTTT.

This rearrangement joins TRBV19 to TRBJ2-1, with D perhaps TRBD2 (5 bases). The CDR3 is made up of 16 amino acids. The germline V gene has CDR1 LNHDA and CDR2 SQIVND (reference sequence). Trimming left V 5 bases short and J 0 bases short, with 14 bases between. This CDR3 reads CASSWQAASSYNEQFF. As DNA, the CDR3 is TGTGCCAGTAGTTGGCAAGCGGCAAGCTCCTACAATGAGCAGTTCTTC.

This clonotype showed up just a few times. The V gene is TRBV20-1, the J gene TRBJ2-4; the match to TRBD2 covers 8 bases. The V segment lost 0 bases and the J segment 9 bases; nucleotides outside the gene matches: 19. Per germline, CDR1 DFQATT and CDR2 SNEGSKA (reference sequence). There are 18 residues in the CDR3. In DNA, the CDR3 is TGCAGTGCTAGAGATACTTTAGCGGGACCTCCTGTTCGAGTCATTCAGTACTTC. It encodes CSARDTLAGPPVRVIQYF.

This clonotype was counted between two and nine times. The chain is built from TRBV5-6 and TRBJ1-4, with a possible D match to TRBD1 (5 bases). The CDR3 is 14 residues long. V lost 1 base and J 6 bases, leaving 10 bases between the germline ends. The V gene's germline CDR1 is SGHDT and CDR2 YYEEEE. The CDR3 region is CASSLRPRDEKLFF. CDR3 bases: TGTGCCAGCAGCTTGAGACCCAGGGATGAAAAACTGTTTTTT.

The chain recombines TRBV5-1 with TRBJ1-3; tentatively, D is TRBD1 (6 bases). The CDR3 is 15 amino acids. CDR1 is SGHRS, CDR2 YFSETQ, per germline. The V end lost 3 bases, the J end lost 6 bases, and 16 bases lay between the germline ends. CDR3 in amino acids: CASSWDMGAENTIYF. Written as DNA, the CDR3 is TGCGCCAGCAGCTGGGATATGGGGGCTGAAAACACCATATATTTT.

The chain combines TRBV27 with TRBJ1-1, with 10 bases matching TRBD1. The germline CDR1 and CDR2 sequences are MNHEY and SMNVEV (reference sequence). The trim removed 0 bases at V and 5 bases at J, leaving 6 bases unmatched. The CDR3 extends over 16 amino acids. The CDR3 region has the DNA TGTGCCAGCAGTTTATCGTGGGGACAGGGGCGAACTGAAGCTTTCTTT. It is translated as CASSLSWGQGRTEAFF.

The chain joins TRBV6-5 to TRBJ2-2, with D perhaps TRBD1 (5 bases). The CDR3 loop spans 15 amino acids. Germline CDR1 reads MNHEY; CDR2 reads SVGAGI. With 6 bases removed from V and 1 base from J, the gap between germline ends came to 12 bases. This CDR3 is CASRTETMNTGELFF. The CDR3 nucleotides are TGTGCCAGCAGGACAGAAACTATGAACACCGGGGAGCTGTTTTTT.